This TCR beta chain was documented in a study of shared clonotypes between healthy human individuals. Study-level background: Each donor's CD8 memory used one plate, CD8 naive two, each CD4 subset three. Study conclusions and caveats: Non-shared clonotypes displayed generation probabilities falling below those of clonotypes present in all four donors. In general, naive subsets displayed greater estimated richness than memory subsets did.

This clone was observed a single time. The antigen is undetermined. Sequencing used immunoSEQ multiplex PCR; TCRdb keeps in-frame clones, though not all of them. The repertoire has some 2,100,000 clones, under 97% of them found once; the top ten carry about 0.13%. Germline V gene lookup returns CDR1 MNHEY and CDR2 SMNVEV (reference sequence). Trimming shortened V by 3 bases and J by 6 bases, and 15 bases separated the two germline ends. This CDR3 comprises 14 residues. The sequenced sample consisted of naive CD4+ T cells sorted from blood. Subset given: CD45RA+ positively selected. The sequence was collected from a man aged 18-30 years in good health. This rearrangement joins TRBV27 to TRBJ2-7; D might be TRBD1 (5 bases). The CDR3 protein is CASSFPAGNGEQYF. CDR3 sequence (DNA): TGTGCCAGCAGTTTCCCCGCAGGGAATGGCGAGCAGTACTTC.